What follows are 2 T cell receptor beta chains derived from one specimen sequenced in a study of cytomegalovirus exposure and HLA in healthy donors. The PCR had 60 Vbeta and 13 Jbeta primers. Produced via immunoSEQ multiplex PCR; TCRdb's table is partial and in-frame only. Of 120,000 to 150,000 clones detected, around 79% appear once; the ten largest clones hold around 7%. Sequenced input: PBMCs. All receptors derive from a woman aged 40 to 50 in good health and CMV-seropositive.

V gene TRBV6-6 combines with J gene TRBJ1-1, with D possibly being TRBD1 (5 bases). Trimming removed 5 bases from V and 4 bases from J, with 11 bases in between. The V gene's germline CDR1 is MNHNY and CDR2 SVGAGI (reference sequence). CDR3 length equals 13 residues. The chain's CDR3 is CASSRQGSTEAFF. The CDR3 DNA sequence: TGTGCCAGCAGTCGGCAGGGAAGCACTGAAGCTTTCTTT.

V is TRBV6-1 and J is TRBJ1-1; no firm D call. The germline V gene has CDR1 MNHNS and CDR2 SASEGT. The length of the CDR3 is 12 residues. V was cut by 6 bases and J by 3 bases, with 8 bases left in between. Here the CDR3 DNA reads TGTGCCAGCAGCTCGCCAGACACTGAAGCTTTCTTT. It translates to CASSSPDTEAFF.